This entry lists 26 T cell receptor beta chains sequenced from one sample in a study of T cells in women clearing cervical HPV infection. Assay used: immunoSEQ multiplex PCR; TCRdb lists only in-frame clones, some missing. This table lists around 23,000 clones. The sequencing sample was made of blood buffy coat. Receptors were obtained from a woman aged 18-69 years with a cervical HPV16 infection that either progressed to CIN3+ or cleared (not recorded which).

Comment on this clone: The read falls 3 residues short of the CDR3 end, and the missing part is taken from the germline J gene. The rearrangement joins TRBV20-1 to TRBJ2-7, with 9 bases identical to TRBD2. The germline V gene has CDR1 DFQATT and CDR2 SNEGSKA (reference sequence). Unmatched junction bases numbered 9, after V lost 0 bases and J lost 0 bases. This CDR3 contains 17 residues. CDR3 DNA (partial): TGCAGTGCTAGAGATGGCCGAGATAGCGGGAGCTCCTACGAG. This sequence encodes CSARDGRDSGSSYE. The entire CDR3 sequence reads CSARDGRDSGSSYEQYF.

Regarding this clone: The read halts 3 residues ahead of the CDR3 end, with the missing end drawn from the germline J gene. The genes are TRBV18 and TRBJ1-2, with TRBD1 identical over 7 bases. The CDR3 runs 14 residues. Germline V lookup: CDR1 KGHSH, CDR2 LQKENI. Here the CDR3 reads CASSPRGKTYDYTF. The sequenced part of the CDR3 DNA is TGTGCCAGCTCACCCAGGGGGAAAACCTACGAC.

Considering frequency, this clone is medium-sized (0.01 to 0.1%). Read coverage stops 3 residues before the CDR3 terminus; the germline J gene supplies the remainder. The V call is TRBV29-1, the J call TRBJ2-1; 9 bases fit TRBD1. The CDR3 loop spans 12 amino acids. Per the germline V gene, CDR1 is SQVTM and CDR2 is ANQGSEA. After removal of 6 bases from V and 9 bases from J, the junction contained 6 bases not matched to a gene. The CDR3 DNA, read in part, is TGCAGCGTCGTCGAACAGGGGGCTGAG. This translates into CSVVEQGAE. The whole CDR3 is CSVVEQGAEQFF.

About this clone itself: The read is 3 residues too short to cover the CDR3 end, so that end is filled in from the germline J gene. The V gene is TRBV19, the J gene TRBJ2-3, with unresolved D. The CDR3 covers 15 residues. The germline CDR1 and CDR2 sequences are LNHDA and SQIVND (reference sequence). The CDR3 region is CASSIFGPLAQPQYF. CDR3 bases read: TGTGCCAGTAGTATATTTGGGCCCCTCGCTCAGCCG.

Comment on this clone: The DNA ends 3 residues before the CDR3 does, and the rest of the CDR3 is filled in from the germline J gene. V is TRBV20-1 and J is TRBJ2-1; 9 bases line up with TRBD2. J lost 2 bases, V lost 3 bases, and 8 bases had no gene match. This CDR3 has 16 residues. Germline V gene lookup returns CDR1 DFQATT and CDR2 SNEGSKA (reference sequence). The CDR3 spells CSARVRGGSAYNEQFF. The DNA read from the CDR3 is TGCAGTGCTAGGGTGCGGGGGGGTAGCGCCTACAATGAG.

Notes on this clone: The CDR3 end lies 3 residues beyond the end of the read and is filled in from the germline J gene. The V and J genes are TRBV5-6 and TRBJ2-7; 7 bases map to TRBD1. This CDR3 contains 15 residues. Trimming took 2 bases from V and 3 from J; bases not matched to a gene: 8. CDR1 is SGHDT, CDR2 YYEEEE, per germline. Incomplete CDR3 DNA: TGTGCCAGCAGCTTAACCGGACAGGCGAACTACGAG. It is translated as CASSLTGQANYE. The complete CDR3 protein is CASSLTGQANYEQYF.

CDR3 protein: CASRPLISGRPGANVLFF. The covered CDR3 bases are TGTGCCAGCAGACCATTGATTAGCGGGAGACCTGGGGCCAACGTA. J is TRBJ1-4 and V is TRBV7-6, with D maybe TRBD1 (5 bases). The read terminates 3 residues ahead of where the CDR3 ends, so the germline J gene completes it. Germline assignment: CDR1 SGHVS and CDR2 FNYEAQ. The CDR3 length is 18 residues.

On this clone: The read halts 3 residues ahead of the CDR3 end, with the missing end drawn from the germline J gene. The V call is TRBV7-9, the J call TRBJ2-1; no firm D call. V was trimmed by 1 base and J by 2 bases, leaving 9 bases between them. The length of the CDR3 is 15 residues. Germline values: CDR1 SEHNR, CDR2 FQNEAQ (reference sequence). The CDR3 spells CASSLGGTPYNEQFF. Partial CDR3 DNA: TGTGCCAGCAGCTTAGGCGGAACACCCTACAATGAG.

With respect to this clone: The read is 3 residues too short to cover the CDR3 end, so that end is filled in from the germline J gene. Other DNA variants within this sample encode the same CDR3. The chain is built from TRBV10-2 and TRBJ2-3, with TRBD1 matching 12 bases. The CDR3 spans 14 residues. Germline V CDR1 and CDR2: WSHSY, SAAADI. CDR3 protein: CASRSGQGAETQYF. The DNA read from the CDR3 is TGCGCCAGCAGATCGGGACAGGGGGCCGAGACG.

This CDR3 is CAISEAQQGSYNSPLFF. The covered CDR3 bases are TGTGCCATCAGCGAGGCCCAACAGGGCTCCTATAATTCACCG. The J gene is TRBJ2-2, the V gene TRBV10-3; tentative D call: TRBD1 (6 bases). The read ends 3 residues before the CDR3 terminus; that terminus is restored from the germline J gene. Germline lookup yields CDR1 ENHRY and CDR2 SYGVKD. This CDR3 contains 17 residues.

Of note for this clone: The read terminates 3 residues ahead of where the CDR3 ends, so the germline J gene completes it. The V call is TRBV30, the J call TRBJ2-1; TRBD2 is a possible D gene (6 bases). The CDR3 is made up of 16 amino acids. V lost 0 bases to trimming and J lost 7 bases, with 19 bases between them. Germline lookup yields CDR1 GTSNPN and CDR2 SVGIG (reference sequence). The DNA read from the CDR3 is TGTGCCTGGAGTGTCCTCCGGGACTTCAACGTTAATGAG. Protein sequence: CAWSVLRDFNVNE. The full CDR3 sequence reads CAWSVLRDFNVNEQFF.

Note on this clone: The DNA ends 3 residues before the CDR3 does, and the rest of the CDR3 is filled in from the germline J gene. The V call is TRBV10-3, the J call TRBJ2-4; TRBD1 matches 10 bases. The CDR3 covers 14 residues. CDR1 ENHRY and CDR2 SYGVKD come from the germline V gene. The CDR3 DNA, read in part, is TGTGCCATCAGTGTGAGACAGGGGGCTCATGGT. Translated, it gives CAISVRQGAHG. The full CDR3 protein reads CAISVRQGAHGQYF.

Partial CDR3 DNA: TGTGCCAGCAGCGGGGACTTCTCCTACTACAATGAG. As protein: CASSGDFSYYNE. The full CDR3 is CASSGDFSYYNEQFF. V and J are TRBV5-4 and TRBJ2-1, with D possibly matching TRBD2 (6 bases). Coverage ceases 3 residues before the CDR3 finishes, and the germline J gene fills in the end. Per germline, CDR1 SGHNT and CDR2 YYREEE (reference sequence). The CDR3 covers 15 residues. Trimming shortened V by 4 bases and J by 3 bases, and 14 bases separated the two germline ends. The complete variable domain, with remaining parts taken from reference TRBV5-4 and TRBJ2-1, reads ETGVTQSPTHLIKTRGQQVTLRCSSQSGHNTVSWYQQALGQGPQFIFQYYREEENGRGNFPPRFSGLQFPNYSSELNVNALELDDSALYLCASSGDFSYYNEQFFGPGTRLTVL.

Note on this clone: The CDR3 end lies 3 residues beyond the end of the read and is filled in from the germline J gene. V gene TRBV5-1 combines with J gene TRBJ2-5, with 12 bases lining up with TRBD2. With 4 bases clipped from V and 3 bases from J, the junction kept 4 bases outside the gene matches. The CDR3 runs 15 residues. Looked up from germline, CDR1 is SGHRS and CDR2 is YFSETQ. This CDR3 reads CASSPLAGGEETQYF. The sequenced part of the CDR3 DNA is TGCGCCAGCAGCCCCCTAGCGGGGGGGGAAGAGACC. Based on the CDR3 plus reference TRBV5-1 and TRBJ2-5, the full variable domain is KAGVTQTPRYLIKTRGQQVTLSCSPISGHRSVSWYQQTPGQGLQFLFEYFSETQRNKGNFPGRFSGRQFSNSRSEMNVSTLELGDSALYLCASSPLAGGEETQYFGPGTRLLVL.

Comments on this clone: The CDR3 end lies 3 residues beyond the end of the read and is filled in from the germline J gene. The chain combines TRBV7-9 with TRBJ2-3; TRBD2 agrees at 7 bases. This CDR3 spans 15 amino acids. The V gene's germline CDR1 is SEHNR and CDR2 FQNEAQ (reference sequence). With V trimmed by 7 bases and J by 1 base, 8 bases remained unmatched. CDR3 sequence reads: CASNPRLAGTDTQYF. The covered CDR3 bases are TGTGCCAGCAACCCAAGACTAGCCGGCACAGATACG.

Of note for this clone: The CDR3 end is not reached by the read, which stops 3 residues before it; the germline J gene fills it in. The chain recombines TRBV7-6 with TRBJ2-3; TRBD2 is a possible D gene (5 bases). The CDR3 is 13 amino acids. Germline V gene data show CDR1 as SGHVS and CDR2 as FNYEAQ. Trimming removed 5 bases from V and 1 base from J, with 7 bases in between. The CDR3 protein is CASSLGGTDTQYF. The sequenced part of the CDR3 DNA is TGTGCCAGCAGCCTCGGGGGCACAGATACG. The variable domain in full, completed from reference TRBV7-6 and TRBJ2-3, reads GAGVSQSPRYKVTKRGQDVALRCDPISGHVSLYWYRQALGQGPEFLTYFNYEAQQDKSGLPNDRFSAERPEGSISTLTIQRTEQRDSAMYRCASSLGGTDTQYFGPGTRLTVL.

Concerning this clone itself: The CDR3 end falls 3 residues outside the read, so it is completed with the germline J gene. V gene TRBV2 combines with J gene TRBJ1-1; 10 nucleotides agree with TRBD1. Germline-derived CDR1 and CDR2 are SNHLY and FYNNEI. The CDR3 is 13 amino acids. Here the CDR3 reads CATARDRGRGAFF. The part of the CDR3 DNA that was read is TGTGCCACCGCCAGAGACAGGGGGCGTGGA.

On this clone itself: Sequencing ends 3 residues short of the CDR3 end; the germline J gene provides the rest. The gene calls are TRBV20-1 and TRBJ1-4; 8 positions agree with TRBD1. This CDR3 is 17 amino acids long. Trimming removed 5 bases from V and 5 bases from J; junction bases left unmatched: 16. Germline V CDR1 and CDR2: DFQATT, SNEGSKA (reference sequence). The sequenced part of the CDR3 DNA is TGCAGTGCTTATCCGCCCACAGGGGGTGGGACCAATGAAAAA. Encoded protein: CSAYPPTGGGTNEK. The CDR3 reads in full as CSAYPPTGGGTNEKLFF.

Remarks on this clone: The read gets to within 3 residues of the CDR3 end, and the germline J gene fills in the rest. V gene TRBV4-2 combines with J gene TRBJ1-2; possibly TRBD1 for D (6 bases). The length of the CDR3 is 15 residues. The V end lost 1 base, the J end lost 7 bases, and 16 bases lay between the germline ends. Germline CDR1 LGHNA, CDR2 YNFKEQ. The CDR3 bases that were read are TGTGCCAGCAGCCAAGGGACGCGCCGGACAGTTGGC. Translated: CASSQGTRRTVG. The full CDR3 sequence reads CASSQGTRRTVGYTF.

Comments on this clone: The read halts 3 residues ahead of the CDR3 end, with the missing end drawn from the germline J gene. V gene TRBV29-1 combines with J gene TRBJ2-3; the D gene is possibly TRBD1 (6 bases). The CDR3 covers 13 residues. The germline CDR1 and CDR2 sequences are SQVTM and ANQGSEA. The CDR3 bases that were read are TGCAGCGTGACAGGAGCCAGCAATCAGCCG. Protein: CSVTGASNQP. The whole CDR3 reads CSVTGASNQPQYF.

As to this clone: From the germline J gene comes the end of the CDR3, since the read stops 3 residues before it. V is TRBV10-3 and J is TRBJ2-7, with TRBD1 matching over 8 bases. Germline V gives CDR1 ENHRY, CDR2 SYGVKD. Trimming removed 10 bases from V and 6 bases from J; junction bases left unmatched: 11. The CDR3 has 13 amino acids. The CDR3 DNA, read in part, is TGTGCCACCTCGGACAGGGTAAAACGCGAG. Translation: CATSDRVKRE. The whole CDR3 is CATSDRVKREQYF.

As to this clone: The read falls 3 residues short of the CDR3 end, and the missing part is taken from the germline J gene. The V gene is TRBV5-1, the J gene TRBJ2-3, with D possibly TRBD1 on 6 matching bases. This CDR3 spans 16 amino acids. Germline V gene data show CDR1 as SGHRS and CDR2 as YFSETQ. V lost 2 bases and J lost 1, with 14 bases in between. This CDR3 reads CASSFSGGGGTDTQYF. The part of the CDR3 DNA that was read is TGCGCCAGCAGCTTTTCTGGGGGCGGAGGCACAGATACG.

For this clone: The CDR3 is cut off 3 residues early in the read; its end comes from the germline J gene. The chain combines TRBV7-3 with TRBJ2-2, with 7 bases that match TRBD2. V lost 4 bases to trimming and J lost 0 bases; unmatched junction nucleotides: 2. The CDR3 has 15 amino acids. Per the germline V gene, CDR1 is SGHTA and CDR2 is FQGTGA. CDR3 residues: CASSSGLANTGELFF. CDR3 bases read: TGTGCCAGCAGCTCCGGACTAGCGAACACCGGGGAG.

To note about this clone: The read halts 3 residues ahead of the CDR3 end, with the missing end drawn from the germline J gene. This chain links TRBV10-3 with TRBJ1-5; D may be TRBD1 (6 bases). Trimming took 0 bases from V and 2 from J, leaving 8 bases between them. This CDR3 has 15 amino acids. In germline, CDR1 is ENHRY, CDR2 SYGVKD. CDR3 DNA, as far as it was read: TGTGCCATCAGTGAGTCTCGGACAGGCAATCAGCCC. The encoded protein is CAISESRTGNQP. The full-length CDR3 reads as CAISESRTGNQPQHF.

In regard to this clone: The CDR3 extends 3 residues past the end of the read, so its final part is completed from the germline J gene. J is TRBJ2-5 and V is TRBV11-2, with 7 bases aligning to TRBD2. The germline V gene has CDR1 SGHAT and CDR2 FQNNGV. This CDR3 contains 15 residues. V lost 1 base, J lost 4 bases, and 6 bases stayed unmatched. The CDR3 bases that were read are TGTGCCAGCAGCTTAGTCCTAGCGGAGGGAGAGACC. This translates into CASSLVLAEGET. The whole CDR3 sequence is CASSLVLAEGETQYF.

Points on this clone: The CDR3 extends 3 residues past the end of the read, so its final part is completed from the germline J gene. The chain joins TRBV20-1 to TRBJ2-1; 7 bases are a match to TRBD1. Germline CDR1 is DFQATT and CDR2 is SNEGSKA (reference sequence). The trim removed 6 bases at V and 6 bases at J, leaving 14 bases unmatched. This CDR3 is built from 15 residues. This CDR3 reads CSAPDRDRGRNEQFF. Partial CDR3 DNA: TGCAGTGCCCCTGACCGGGACAGAGGTCGCAATGAG.